This T cell receptor beta chain was captured by sequencing in a study of T cell responses to AZD1222 COVID-19 vaccine. TCRdb's table, derived via immunoSEQ multiplex PCR, lists solely in-frame clones and lacks some. The sample has roughly 150,000 clones; roughly 92% are singletons. V lost 2 bases and J lost 10; bases outside the gene matches: 11. This CDR3 comprises 17 residues. Germline loops: CDR1 MNHEY, CDR2 SVGEGT. In regard to this clone: No antigen is known for it.

Notes on the study in general: Of the AZD1222 recipients, only 5 or 6 were seropositive at baseline. Among vaccine-associated CD4 TCRs, coverage spanned spike, with dominance at 160-218 and 743-854.

The sequence was obtained from an adult in good health. The V gene is TRBV6-2 or TRBV6-3, the J gene TRBJ2-1; TRBD2 agrees at 13 bases. The sample consisted of peripheral blood, taken on day 0 of AZD1222 vaccination. CDR3 sequence (DNA): TGTGCCAGCAGTTACCACCCTACTAGCGGGAGGGCCTGGGAGCAGTTCTTC. Translated, it gives CASSYHPTSGRAWEQFF.